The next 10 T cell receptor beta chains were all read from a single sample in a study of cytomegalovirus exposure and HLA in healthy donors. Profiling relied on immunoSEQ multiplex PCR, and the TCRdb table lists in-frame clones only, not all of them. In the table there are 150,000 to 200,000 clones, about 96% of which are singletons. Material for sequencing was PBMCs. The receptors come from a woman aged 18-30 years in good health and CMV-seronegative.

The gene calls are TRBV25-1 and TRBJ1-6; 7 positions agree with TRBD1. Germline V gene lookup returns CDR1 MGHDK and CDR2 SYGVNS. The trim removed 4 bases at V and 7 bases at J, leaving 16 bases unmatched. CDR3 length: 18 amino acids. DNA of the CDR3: TGTGCCAGCAGTGTCGACAGGGCCCCCTTATTAAACAATTCACCCCTCCACTTT. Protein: CASSVDRAPLLNNSPLHF.

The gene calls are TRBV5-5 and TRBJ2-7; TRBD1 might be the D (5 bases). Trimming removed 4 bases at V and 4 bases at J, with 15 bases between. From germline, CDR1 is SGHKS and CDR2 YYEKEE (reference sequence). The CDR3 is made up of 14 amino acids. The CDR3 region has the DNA TGTGCCAGCAGCGCAACTGTCCAGGGATACGAGCAGTACTTC. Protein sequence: CASSATVQGYEQYF. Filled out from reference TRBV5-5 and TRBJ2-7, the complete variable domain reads DAGVTQSPTHLIKTRGQQVTLRCSPISGHKSVSWYQQVLGQGPQFIFQYYEKEERGRGNFPDRFSARQFPNYSSELNVNALLLGDSALYLCASSATVQGYEQYFGPGTRLTVT.

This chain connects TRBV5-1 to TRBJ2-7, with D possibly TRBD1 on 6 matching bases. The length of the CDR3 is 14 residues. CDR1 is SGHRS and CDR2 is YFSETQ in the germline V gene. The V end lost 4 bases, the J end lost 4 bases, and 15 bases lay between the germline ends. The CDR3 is CASSVDTGRYEQYF. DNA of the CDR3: TGCGCCAGCAGCGTAGATACAGGGCGGTACGAGCAGTACTTC.

The CDR3 here is CASSKDQRGKETQYF. For the CDR3, the DNA is TGTGCCAGCAGCAAAGACCAGCGGGGAAAAGAGACCCAGTACTTC. The V call is TRBV21-1, the J call TRBJ2-5; TRBD2, the D gene given by the table, was not confirmed from the DNA. TRBV21-1 is given as a pseudogene. The CDR3 runs 15 residues.

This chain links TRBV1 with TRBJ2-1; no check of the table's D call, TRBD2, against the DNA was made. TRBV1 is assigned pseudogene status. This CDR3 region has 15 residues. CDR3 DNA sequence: TGCACCAGCAGCCTTCTAGCGGTCTTCTACAATGAGCAGTTCTTC. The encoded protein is CTSSLLAVFYNEQFF.

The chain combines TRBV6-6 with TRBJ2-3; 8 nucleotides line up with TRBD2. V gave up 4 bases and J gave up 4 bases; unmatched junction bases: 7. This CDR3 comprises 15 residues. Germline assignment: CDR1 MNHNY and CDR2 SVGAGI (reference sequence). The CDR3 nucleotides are TGTGCCAGCAGTTCCCCGGGGGGGCGTCCAGATACGCAGTATTTT. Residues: CASSSPGGRPDTQYF.

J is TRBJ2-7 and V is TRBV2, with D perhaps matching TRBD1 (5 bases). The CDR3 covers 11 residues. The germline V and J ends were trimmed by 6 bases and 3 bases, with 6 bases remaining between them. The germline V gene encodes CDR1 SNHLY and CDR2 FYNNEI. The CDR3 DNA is TGTGCCAGCAGGCAGGGCTACGAGCAGTACTTC. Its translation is CASRQGYEQYF.

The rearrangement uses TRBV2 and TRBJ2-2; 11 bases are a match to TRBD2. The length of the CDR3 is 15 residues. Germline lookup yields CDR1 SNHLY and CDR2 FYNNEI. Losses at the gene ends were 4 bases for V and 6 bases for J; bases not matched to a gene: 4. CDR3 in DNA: TGTGCCAGCAGTGTCAGGGGACTAGCGGCCGGGGAGCTGTTTTTT. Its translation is CASSVRGLAAGELFF.

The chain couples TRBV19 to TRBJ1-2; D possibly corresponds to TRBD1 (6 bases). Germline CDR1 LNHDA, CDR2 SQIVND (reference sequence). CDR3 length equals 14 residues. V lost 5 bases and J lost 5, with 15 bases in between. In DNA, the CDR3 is TGTGCCAGTAGTGAGAGGGGTCAGGGGTATGGCTACACCTTC. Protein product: CASSERGQGYGYTF.

CDR3 sequence: CASSLVGQGGEKLFF. The DNA for the CDR3 is TGTGCCAGCAGCTTGGTGGGACAGGGGGGTGAAAAACTGTTTTTT. The chain employs TRBV5-6 and TRBJ1-4, with 11 bases fitting TRBD1. V lost 0 bases and J lost 7; bases outside the gene matches: 2. The CDR3 has 15 amino acids. Germline V CDR1 and CDR2: SGHDT, YYEEEE.